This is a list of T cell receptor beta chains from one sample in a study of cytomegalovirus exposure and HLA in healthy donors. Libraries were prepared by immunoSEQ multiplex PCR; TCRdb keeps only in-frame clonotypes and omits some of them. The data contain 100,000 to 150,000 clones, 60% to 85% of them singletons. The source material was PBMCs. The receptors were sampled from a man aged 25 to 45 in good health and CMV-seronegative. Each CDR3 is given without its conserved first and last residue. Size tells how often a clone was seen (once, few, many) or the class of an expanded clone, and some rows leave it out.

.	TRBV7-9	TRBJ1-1	ASSLEGATEAF
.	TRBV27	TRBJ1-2	ASSPTGVYGYT
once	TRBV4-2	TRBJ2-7	ASSQETGQGVYEQY
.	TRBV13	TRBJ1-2	ASSPPRTGGDGYT
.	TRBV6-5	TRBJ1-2	ASTPGGVYGYT
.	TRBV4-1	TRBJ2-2	ASLREFGRRAGELF
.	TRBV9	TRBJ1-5	ASSVGADSNQPQH
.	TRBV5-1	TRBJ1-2	ASSKGQANYGYT
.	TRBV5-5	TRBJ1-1	ASSLEQMNTEAF
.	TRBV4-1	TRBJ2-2	ASSHKRGGNTGELF
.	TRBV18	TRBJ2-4	ASSLGAAKNIQY
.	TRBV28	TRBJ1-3	ASVPLSFFSGNTIY
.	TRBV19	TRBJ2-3	ASSRGLNTDTQY
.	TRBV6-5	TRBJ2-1	ASSYEQYNEQF
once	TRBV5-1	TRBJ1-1	ASSLGGHPEAF
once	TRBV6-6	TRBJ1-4	ASSPPGRGNEKLF
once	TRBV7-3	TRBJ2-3	ASSLWTGGTDTQY
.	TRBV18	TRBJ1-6	ASSPLDTDNSPLH
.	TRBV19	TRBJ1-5	ASIRTGPSNQPQH
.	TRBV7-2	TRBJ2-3	ASSRFPGQGTDTQY
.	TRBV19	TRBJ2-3	ASSIEGAPDTQY
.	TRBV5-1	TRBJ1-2	ASSRDTSYGYT
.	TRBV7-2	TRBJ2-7	ASSSNSYEQY
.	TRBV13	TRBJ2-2	ASSIRQKAGELF
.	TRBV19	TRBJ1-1	ASSIGTATEAF
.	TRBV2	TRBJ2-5	ASSQRTSGEETQY
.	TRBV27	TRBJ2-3	ASSLFTSGGEGTQY
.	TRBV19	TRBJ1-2	ASSHNGGTGD
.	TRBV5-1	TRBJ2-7	ASSSASGSVHEQY
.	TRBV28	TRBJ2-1	ASSFITRAYNEQF
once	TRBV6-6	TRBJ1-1	ASSYQRQGNTEAF
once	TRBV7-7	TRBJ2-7	ASSLATGYEQY
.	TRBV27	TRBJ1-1	ASSFKGQGASGNRLAF
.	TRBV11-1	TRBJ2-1	ASRKLQGPSSYNEQF
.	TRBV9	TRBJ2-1	ASSVKTSSYNEQF
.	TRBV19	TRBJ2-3	ASTNRGRTDTQY
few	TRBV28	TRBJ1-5	ASSPSGGWGNQPQH
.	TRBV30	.	AWSFSHEQY
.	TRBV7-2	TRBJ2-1	ASSLAASSSYNEQF
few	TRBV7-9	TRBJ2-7	ASSLRSAGREQY
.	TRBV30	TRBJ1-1	AWSSAGEDTEAF
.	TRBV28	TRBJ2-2	ASRTGTGGSGELF
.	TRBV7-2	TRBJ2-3	ASSSNGGGSPDTQY
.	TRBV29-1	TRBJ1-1	SVGSGWNTEAF
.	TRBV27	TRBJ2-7	ASRPRQGLSYEQY
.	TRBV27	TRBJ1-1	ASSLDRGITEAF
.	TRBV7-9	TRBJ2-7	ASSLAGQGYEQY
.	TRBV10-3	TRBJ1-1	AISPNGGTAF
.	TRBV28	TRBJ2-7	ASSLAYEQY
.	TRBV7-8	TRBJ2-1	ASSLGGLAGRYEQF